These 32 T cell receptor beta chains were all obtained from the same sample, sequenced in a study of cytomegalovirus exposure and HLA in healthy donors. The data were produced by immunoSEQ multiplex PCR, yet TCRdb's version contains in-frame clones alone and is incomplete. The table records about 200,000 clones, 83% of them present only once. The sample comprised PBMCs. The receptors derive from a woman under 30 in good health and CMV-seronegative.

CDR3 DNA: TGCGCCAGCAGCTTGGAATTATCAGGGGCTGGAAACACCATATATTTT. Translated, it gives CASSLELSGAGNTIYF. V is TRBV5-1 and J is TRBJ1-3, with D perhaps matching TRBD1 (6 bases). This CDR3 comprises 16 residues. CDR1 and CDR2 from the germline V gene are SGHRS and YFSETQ. V shed 0 bases and J shed 2 bases, with 12 bases lying between them.

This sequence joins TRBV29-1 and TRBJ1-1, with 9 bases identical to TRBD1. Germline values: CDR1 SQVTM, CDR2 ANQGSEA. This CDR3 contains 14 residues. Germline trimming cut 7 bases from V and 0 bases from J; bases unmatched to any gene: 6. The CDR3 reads CSAGTGRVNTEAFF. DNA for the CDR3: TGCAGCGCTGGGACAGGGAGGGTGAACACTGAAGCTTTCTTT.

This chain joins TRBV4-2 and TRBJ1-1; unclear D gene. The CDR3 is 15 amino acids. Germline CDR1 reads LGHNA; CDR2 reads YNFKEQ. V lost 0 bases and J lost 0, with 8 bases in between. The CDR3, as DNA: TGTGCCAGCAGCCAAGAATACGGGGTGAACACTGAAGCTTTCTTT. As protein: CASSQEYGVNTEAFF.

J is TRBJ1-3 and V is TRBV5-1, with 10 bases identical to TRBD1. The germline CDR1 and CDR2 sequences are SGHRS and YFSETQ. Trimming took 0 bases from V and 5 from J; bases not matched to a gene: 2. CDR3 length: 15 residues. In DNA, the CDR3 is TGCGCCAGCAGCTTGGCGGGACAGGGGAGAAACACCATATATTTT. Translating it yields CASSLAGQGRNTIYF.

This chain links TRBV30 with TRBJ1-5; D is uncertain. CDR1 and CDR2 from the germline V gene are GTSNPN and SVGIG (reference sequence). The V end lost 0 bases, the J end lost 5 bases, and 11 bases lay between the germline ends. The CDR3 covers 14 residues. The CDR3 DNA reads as TGTGCCTGGAGTGTGGGGTTTGAGGATCAGCCCCAGCATTTT. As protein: CAWSVGFEDQPQHF.

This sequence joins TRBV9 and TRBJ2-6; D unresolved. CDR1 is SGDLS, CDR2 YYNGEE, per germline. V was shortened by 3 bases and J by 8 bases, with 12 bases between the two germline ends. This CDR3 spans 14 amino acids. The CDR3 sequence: CASSATRATNVLTF. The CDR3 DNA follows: TGTGCCAGCAGCGCAACAAGGGCCACCAACGTCCTGACTTTC. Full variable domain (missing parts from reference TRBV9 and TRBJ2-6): DSGVTQTPKHLITATGQRVTLRCSPRSGDLSVYWYQQSLDQGLQFLIQYYNGEERAKGNILERFSAQQFPDLHSELNLSSLELGDSALYFCASSATRATNVLTFGAGSRLTVL.

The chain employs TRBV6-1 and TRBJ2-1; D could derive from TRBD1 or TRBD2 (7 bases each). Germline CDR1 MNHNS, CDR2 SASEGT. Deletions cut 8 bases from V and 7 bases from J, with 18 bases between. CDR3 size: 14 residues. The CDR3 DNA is TGTGCCAGCGGGGGAGGGCAGGGGGGAAATGAGCAGTTCTTC. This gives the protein CASGGGQGGNEQFF.

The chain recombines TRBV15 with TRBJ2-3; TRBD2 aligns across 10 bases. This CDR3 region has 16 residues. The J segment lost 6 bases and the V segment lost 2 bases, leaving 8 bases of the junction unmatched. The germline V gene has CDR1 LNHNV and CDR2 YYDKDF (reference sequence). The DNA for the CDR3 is TGTGCCACCAGCAGAAACATAGCGGGAGGTTCCGATACGCAGTATTTT. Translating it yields CATSRNIAGGSDTQYF.

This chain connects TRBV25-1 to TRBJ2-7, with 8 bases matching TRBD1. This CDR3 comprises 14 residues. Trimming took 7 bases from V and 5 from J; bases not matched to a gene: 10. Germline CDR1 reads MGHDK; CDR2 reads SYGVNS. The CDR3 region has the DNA TGTGCCAGCACCAGAGGACAGGGAGTCAACGAGCAGTACTTC. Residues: CASTRGQGVNEQYF.

The CDR3 nucleotides read TGCAGCGTTGAAACATCTAGCGGTATGAACACCGGGGAGCTGTTTTTT. It is translated as CSVETSSGMNTGELFF. The chain combines TRBV29-1 with TRBJ2-2, with TRBD2 matching 7 bases. The CDR3 is 16 amino acids. Germline V gene data show CDR1 as SQVTM and CDR2 as ANQGSEA. The junction had 7 bases not matched to a gene; V was cut back by 2 bases and J by 1 base.

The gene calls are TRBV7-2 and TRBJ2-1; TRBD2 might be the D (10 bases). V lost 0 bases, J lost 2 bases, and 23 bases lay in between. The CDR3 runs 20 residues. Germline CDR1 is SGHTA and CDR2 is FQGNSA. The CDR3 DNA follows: TGTGCCAGCAGCTTAGCGGACAGGGGATTAAGCGGGAGGGCCTACAATGAGCAGTTCTTC. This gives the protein CASSLADRGLSGRAYNEQFF.

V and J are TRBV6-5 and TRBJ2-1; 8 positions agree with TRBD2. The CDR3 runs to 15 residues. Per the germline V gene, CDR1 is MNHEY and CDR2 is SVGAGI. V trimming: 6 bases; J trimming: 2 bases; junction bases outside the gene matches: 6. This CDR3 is CASSSGGGPYNEQFF. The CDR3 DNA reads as TGTGCCAGCAGCTCGGGGGGGGGTCCCTACAATGAGCAGTTCTTC.

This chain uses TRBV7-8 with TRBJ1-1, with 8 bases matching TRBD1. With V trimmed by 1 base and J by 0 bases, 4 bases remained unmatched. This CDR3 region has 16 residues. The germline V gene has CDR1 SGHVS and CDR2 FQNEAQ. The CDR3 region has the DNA TGTGCCAGCAGCTTAGAGGGACAGGTTTTGAACACTGAAGCTTTCTTT. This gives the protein CASSLEGQVLNTEAFF.

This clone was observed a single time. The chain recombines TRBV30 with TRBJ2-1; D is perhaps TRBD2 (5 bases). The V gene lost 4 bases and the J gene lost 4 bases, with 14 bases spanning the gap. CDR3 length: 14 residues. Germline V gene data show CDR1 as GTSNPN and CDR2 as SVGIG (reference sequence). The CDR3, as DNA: TGTGCCTGGAATGGACTTACCGCTTACAATGAGCAGTTCTTC. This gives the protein CAWNGLTAYNEQFF.

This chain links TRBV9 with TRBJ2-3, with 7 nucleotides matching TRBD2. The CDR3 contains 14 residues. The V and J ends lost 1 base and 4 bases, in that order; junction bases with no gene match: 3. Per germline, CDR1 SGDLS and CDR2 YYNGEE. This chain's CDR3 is CASSVTTSADTQYF. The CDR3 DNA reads TGTGCCAGCAGCGTAACTACTAGCGCAGATACGCAGTATTTT.

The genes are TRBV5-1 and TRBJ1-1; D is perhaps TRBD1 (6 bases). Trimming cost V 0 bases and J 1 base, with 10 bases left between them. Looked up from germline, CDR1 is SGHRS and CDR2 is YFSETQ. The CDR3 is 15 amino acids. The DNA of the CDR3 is TGCGCCAGCAGCTTGGCGGGGGGGCCGAACACTGAAGCTTTCTTT. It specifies CASSLAGGPNTEAFF.

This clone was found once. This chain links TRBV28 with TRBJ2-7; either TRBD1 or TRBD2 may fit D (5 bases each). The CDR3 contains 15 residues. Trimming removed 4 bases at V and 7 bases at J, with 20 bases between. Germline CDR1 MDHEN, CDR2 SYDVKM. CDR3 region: CASSSSRDPRGEQYF. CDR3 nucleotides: TGTGCCAGCAGTTCTAGCCGGGACCCGCGAGGTGAGCAGTACTTC.

CDR3 amino acids: CAWITGTGLSAFF. In nucleotides, the CDR3 is TGTGCCTGGATTACCGGGACAGGTTTATCGGCTTTCTTT. This chain links TRBV30 with TRBJ1-1, with 8 bases aligning to TRBD1. This CDR3 region has 13 residues. The germline gives CDR1 GTSNPN, CDR2 SVGIG (reference sequence). V lost 4 bases and J lost 11; bases outside the gene matches: 12. The full variable domain, rest sourced from reference TRBV30 and TRBJ1-1, is SQTIHQWPATLVQPVGSPLSLECTVEGTSNPNLYWYRQAAGRGLQLLFYSVGIGQISSEVPQNLSASRPQDRQFILSSKKLLLSDSGFYLCAWITGTGLSAFFGQGTRLTVV.

The CDR3 is CASSQVAGGRYGYTF. CDR3 nucleotide sequence: TGCGCCAGCAGCCAAGTCGCAGGGGGCAGGTATGGCTACACCTTC. The rearrangement joins TRBV4-1 to TRBJ1-2, with TRBD1 matching over 8 bases. The CDR3 has 15 residues. Losses at the gene ends were 1 base for V and 5 bases for J; bases not matched to a gene: 6. Germline V CDR1 and CDR2: MGHRA, YSYEKL.

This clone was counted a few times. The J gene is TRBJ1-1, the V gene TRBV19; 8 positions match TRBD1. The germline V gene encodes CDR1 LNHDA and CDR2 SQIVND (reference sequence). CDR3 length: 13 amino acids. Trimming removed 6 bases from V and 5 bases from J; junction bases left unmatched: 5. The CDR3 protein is CASSRGLGTEAFF. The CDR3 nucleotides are TGTGCCAGTAGCAGGGGGCTTGGGACTGAAGCTTTCTTT.

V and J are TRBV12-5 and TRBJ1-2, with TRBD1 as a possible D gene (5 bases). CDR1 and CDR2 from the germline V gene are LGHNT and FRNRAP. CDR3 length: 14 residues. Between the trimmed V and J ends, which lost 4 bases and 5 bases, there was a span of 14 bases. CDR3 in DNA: TGTGCTAGTGGTTCGGGACGTCTAACTTATGGCTACACCTTC. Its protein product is CASGSGRLTYGYTF.

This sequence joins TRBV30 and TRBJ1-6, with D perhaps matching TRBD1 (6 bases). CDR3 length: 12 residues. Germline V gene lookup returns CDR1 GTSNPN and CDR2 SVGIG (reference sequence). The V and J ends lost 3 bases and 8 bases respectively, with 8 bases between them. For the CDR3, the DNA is TGTGCCTGGAGACAGGGAGATTCACCCCTCCACTTT. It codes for CAWRQGDSPLHF. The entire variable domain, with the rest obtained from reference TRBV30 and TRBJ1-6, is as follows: SQTIHQWPATLVQPVGSPLSLECTVEGTSNPNLYWYRQAAGRGLQLLFYSVGIGQISSEVPQNLSASRPQDRQFILSSKKLLLSDSGFYLCAWRQGDSPLHFGNGTRLTVT.

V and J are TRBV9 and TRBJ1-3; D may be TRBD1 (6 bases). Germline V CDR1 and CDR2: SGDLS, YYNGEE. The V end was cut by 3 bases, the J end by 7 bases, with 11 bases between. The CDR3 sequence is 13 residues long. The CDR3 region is CASSGTVHNTIYF. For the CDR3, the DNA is TGTGCCAGCAGCGGGACAGTTCATAACACCATATATTTT.

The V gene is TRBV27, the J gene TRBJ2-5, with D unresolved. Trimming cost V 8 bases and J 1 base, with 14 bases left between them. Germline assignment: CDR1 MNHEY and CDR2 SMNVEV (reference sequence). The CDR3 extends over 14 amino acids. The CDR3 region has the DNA TGTGCCAGCCGGCACTCAGACGCCCAAGAGACCCAGTACTTC. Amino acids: CASRHSDAQETQYF.

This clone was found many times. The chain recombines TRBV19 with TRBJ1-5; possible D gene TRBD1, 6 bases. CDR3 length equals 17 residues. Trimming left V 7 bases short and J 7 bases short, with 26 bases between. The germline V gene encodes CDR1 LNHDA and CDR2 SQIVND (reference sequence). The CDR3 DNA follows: TGTGCCAGTAACCCTTCAGGGGTGGAGGCTTCTGGGCAGCCCCAGCATTTT. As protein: CASNPSGVEASGQPQHF.

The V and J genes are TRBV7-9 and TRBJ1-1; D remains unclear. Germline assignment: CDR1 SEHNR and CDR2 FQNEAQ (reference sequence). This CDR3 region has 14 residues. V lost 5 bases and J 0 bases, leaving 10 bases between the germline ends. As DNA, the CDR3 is TGTGCCAGCAGCCGCCGGACTCTGAACACTGAAGCTTTCTTT. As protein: CASSRRTLNTEAFF.

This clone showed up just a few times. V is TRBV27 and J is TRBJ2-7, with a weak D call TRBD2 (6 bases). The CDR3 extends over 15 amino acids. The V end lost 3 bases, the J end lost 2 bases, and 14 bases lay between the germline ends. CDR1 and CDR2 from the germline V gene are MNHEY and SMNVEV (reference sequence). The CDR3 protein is CASSLKGTGAYEQYF. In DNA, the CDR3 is TGTGCCAGCAGTTTGAAAGGGACTGGAGCCTACGAGCAGTACTTC.

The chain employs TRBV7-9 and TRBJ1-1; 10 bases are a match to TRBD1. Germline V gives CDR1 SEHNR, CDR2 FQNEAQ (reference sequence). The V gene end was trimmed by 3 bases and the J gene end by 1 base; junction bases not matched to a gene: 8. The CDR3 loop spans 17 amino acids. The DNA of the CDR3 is TGTGCCAGCAGCTTGGTCGGGACAGGGGATGGGAACACTGAAGCTTTCTTT. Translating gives CASSLVGTGDGNTEAFF.

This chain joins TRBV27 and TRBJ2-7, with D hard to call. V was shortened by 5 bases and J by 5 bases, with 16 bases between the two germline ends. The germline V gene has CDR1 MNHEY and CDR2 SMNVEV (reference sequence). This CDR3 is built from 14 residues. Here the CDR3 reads CASSPPPAGNEQYF. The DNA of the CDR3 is TGTGCCAGCAGTCCCCCCCCGGCTGGCAACGAGCAGTACTTC.

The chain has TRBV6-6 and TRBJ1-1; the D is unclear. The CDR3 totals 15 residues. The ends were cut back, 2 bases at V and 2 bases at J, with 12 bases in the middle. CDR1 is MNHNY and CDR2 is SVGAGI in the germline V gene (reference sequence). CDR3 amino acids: CASSYPRTANTEAFF. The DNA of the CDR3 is TGTGCCAGCAGTTACCCGAGGACGGCAAACACTGAAGCTTTCTTT.

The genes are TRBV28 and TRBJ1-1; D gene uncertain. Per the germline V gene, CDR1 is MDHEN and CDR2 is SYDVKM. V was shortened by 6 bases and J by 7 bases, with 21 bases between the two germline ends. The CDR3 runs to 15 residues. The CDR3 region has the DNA TGTGCCAGCAGAGCCGACGAAAGGTCAGCTAGTGAAGCTTTCTTT. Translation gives CASRADERSASEAFF.

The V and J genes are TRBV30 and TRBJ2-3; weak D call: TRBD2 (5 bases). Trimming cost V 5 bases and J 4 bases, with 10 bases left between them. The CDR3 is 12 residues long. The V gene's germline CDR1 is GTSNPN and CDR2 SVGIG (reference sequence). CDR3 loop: CAWGESADTQYF. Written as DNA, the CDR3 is TGTGCCTGGGGGGAGTCCGCAGATACGCAGTATTTT. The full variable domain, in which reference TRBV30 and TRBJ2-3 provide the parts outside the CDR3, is SQTIHQWPATLVQPVGSPLSLECTVEGTSNPNLYWYRQAAGRGLQLLFYSVGIGQISSEVPQNLSASRPQDRQFILSSKKLLLSDSGFYLCAWGESADTQYFGPGTRLTVL.